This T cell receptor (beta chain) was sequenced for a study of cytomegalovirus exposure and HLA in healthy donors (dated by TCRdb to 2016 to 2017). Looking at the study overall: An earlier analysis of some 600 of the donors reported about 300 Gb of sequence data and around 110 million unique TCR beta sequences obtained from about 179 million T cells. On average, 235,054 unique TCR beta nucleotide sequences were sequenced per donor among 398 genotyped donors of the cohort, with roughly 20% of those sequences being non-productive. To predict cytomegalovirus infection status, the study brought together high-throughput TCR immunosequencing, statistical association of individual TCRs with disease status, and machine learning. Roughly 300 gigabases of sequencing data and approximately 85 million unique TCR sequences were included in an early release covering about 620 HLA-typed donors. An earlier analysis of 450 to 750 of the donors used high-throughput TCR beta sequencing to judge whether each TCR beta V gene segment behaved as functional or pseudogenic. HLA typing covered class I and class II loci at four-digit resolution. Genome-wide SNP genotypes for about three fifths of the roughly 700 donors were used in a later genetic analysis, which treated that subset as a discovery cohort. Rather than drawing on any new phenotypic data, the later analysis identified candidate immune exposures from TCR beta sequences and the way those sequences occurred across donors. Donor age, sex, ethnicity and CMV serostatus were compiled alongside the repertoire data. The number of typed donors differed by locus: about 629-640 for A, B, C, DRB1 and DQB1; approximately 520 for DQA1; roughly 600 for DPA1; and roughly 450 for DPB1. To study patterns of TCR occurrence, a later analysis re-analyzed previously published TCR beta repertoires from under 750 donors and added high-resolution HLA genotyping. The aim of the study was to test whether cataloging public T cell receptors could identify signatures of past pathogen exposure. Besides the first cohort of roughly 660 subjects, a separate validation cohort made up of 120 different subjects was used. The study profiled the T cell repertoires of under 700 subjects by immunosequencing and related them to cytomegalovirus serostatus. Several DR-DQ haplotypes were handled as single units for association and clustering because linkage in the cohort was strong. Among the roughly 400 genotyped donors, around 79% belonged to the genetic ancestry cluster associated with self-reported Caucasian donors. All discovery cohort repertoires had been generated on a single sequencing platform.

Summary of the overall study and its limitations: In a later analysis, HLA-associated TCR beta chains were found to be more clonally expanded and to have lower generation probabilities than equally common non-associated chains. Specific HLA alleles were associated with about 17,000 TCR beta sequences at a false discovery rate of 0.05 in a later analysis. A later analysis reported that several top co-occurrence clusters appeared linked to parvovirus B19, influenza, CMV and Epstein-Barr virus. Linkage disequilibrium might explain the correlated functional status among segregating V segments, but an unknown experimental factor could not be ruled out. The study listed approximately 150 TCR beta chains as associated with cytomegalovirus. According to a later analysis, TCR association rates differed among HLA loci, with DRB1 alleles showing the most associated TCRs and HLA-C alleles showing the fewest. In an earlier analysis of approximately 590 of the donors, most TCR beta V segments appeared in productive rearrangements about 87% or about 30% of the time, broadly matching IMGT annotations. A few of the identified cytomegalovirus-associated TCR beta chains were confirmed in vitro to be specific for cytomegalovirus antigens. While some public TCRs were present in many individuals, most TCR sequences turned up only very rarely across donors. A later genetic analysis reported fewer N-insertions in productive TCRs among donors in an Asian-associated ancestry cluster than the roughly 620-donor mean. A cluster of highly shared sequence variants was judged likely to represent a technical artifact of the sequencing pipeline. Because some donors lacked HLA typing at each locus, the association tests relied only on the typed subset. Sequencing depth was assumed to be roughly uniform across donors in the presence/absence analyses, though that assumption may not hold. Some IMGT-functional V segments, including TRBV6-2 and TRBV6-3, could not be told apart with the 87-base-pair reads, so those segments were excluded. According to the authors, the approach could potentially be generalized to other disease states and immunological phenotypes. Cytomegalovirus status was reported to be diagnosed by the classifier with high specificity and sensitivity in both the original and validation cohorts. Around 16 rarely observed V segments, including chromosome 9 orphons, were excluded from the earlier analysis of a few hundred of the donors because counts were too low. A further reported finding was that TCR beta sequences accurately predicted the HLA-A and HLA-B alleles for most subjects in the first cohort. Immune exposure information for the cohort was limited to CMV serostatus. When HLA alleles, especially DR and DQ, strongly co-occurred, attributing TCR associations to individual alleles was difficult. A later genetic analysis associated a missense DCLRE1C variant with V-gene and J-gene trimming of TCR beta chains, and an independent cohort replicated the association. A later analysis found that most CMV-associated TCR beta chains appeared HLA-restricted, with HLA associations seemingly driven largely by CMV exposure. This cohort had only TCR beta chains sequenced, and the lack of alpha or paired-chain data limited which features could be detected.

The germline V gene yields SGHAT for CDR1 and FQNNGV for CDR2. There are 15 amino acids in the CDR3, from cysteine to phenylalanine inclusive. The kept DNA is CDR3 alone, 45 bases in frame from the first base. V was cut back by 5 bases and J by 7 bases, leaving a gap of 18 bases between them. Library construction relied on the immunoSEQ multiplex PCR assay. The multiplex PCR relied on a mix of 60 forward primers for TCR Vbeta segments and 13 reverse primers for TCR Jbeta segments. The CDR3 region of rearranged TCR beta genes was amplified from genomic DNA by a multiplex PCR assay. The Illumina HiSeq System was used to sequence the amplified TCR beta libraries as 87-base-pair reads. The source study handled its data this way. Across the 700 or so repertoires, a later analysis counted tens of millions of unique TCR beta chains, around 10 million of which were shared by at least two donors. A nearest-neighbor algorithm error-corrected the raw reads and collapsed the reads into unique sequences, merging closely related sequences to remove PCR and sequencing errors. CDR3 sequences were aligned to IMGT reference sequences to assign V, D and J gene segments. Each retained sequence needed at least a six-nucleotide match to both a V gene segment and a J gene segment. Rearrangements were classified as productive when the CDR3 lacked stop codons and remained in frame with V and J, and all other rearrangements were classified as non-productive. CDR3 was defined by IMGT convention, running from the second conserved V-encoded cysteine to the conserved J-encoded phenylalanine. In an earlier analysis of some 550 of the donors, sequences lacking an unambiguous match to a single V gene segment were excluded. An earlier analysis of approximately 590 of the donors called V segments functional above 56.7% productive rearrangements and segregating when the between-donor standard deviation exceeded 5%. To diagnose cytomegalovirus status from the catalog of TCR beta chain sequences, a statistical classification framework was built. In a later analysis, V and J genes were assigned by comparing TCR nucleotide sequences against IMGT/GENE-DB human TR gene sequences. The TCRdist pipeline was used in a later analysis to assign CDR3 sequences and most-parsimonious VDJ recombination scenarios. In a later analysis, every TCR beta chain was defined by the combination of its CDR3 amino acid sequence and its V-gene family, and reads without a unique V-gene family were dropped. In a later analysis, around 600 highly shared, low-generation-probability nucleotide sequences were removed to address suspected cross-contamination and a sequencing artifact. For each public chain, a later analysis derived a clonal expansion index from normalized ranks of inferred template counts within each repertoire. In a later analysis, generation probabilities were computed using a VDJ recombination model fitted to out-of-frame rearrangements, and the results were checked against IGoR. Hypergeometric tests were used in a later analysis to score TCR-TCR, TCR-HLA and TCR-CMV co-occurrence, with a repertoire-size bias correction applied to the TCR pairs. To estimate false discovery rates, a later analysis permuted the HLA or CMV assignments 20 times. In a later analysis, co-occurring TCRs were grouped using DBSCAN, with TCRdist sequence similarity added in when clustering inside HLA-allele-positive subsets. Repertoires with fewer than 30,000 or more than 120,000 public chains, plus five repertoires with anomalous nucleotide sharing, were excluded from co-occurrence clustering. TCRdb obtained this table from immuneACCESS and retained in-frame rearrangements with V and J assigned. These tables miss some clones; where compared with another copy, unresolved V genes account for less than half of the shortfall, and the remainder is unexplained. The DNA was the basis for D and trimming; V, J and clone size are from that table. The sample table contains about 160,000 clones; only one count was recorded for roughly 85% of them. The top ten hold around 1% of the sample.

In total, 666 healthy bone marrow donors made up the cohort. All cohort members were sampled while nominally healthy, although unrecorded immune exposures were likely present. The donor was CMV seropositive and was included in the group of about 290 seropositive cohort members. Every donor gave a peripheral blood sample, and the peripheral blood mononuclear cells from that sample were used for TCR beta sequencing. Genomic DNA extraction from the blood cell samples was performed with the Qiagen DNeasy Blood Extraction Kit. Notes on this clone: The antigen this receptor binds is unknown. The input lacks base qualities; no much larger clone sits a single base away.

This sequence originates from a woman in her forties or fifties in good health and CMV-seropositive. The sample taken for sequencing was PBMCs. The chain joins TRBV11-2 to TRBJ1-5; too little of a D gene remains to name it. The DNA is TGTGCCAGCAGCGAGTTGGCGGGAGATGGCCAGCCCCAGCATTTT. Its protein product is CASSELAGDGQPQHF.